Listed below are T cell receptor beta chains from one sample, sequenced in a study of shared clonotypes between healthy human individuals. Generated by immunoSEQ multiplex PCR, the TCRdb table keeps only in-frame clones and is missing some. The profile shows approximately 720,000 clones, about 90% of them singletons. Material for sequencing was naive CD8+ T cells sorted from blood. The receptors shown here come from a man aged 25-45 years in good health. Each CDR3 is given with its conserved first and last residue. D genes are given only for firm matches. Size tells how often a clone was seen (once, few, many) or the class of an expanded clone, and some rows leave it out.

TRBV5-6	TRBJ2-7	once	NA	CASSSTNFYYEQYF	TGTGCCAGCAGCTCCACAAATTTTTATTACGAGCAGTACTTC
TRBV7-9	TRBJ2-3	NA	NA	CASSPGSDTQYF	TGTGCCAGCAGCCCAGGGTCAGATACGCAGTATTTT
TRBV5-1	TRBJ2-7	NA	NA	CASSLEGLYYEQYF	TGCGCCAGCAGCTTGGAGGGGCTATACTACGAGCAGTACTTC
TRBV2	TRBJ2-1	NA	NA	CASSEKLVFYEQFF	TGTGCCAGCAGTGAAAAATTAGTCTTTTATGAGCAGTTCTTC
TRBV28	TRBJ2-5	NA	TRBD2	CASSFRLARRSQETQYF	TGTGCCAGCAGTTTTAGACTAGCGAGGCGATCCCAAGAGACCCAGTACTTC
TRBV7-9	TRBJ2-1	NA	NA	CASSLQDFLRNEQFF	TGTGCCAGCAGCTTACAGGATTTCCTAAGGAATGAGCAGTTCTTC
TRBV2	TRBJ1-4	NA	NA	CASSVVDSWSNEKLFF	TGTGCCAGCAGTGTAGTGGATAGCTGGTCTAATGAAAAACTGTTTTTT
TRBV6-1	TRBJ2-5	NA	NA	CASSVLEGLQETQYF	TGTGCCAGCAGTGTCCTAGAGGGACTCCAAGAGACCCAGTACTTC
TRBV18	TRBJ2-1	many	NA	CASSPPRLPNNPNEQFF	TGTGCCAGCTCACCACCGCGGCTCCCGAACAACCCTAATGAGCAGTTCTTC
TRBV4-1	TRBJ2-7	NA	NA	CASSQQFAGEQYF	TGCGCCAGCAGCCAGCAGTTTGCGGGCGAGCAGTACTTC
TRBV11-2	TRBJ2-7	NA	NA	CASSPLYPGAPIEQYF	TGTGCCAGCAGCCCCCTATACCCCGGGGCTCCCATCGAGCAGTACTTC
TRBV5-8	TRBJ2-4	NA	TRBD1	CASSMGIGQGAQNIQYF	TGTGCCAGCAGCATGGGAATCGGACAGGGGGCGCAAAACATTCAGTACTTC
TRBV30	TRBJ2-7	NA	NA	CAWSVRDFEQYF	TGTGCCTGGAGTGTACGAGACTTCGAGCAGTACTTC
TRBV10-1	TRBJ2-1	NA	NA	CASSDPVSGEQFF	TGCGCCAGCAGTGACCCTGTCTCCGGCGAGCAGTTCTTC
TRBV28	TRBJ1-3	NA	NA	CASSLFDSGNTIYF	TGTGCCAGCAGTTTATTCGACTCTGGAAACACCATATATTTT
TRBV7-9	TRBJ2-7	once	NA	CASSLELPGQQPYEQYF	TGTGCCAGCAGCTTAGAATTACCGGGACAACAACCCTACGAGCAGTACTTC
TRBV5-1	TRBJ2-1	NA	TRBD2	CASSAGLGIDNEQFF	TGCGCCAGCAGCGCGGGACTAGGGATAGACAATGAGCAGTTCTTC
TRBV2	TRBJ2-3	NA	NA	CARGVESTDTQYF	TGTGCCAGGGGAGTAGAGAGCACAGATACGCAGTATTTT
TRBV15	TRBJ2-1	once	NA	CATSGLGGTNYNEQFF	TGTGCCACCAGCGGCCTGGGGGGAACGAACTACAATGAGCAGTTCTTC
TRBV28	TRBJ2-3	NA	TRBD2	CASSLFLASGAADTQYF	TGTGCCAGCAGTTTATTTCTAGCTAGCGGGGCGGCAGATACGCAGTATTTT
TRBV9	TRBJ1-1	NA	TRBD1	CASSGRDRKNTEAFF	TGTGCCAGCAGCGGCCGGGACAGGAAGAACACTGAAGCTTTCTTT
TRBV27	TRBJ1-1	NA	TRBD1	CASGSLVTGAEVIEAFF	TGTGCCAGCGGATCCCTTGTAACAGGGGCCGAGGTGATTGAAGCTTTCTTT
TRBV29-1	TRBJ2-4	NA	NA	CSVEVGTLAKNIQYF	TGCAGCGTTGAAGTCGGCACACTAGCCAAAAACATTCAGTACTTC
TRBV6-5	TRBJ2-2	NA	TRBD2	CASCSPGRAPGELFF	TGTGCCAGCTGTTCTCCGGGGAGGGCCCCCGGGGAGCTGTTTTTT
TRBV15	TRBJ1-2	NA	TRBD1	CATSSPRTGDYGYTF	TGTGCCACCAGCAGTCCCAGGACAGGGGACTATGGCTACACCTTC
TRBV11-2	TRBJ2-7	NA	NA	CASSLVGEVSYEQYF	TGTGCCAGCAGCTTAGTAGGTGAGGTCTCCTACGAGCAGTACTTC
TRBV30	TRBJ1-5	NA	NA	CARIFSLGITSNQPQHF	TGTGCCCGGATCTTCAGTTTGGGGATTACGAGCAATCAGCCCCAGCATTTT
TRBV7-9	TRBJ2-7	NA	NA	CASSSRGTYEQYF	TGTGCCAGCAGCTCCCGGGGGACCTACGAGCAGTACTTC
TRBV6-6	TRBJ1-5	NA	NA	CASSKSNQPQHF	TGTGCCAGCAGTAAGAGCAATCAGCCCCAGCATTTT
TRBV4-3	TRBJ2-7	NA	TRBD2	CASSQDLGVRTSGSTYEQYF	TGCGCCAGCAGCCAAGATCTTGGGGTCCGGACTAGCGGGAGTACTTACGAGCAGTACTTC
TRBV9	TRBJ2-7	NA	TRBD2	CASSATGLAGYEQYF	TGTGCCAGCAGCGCAACGGGACTAGCAGGCTACGAGCAGTACTTC
TRBV15	TRBJ2-3	NA	TRBD2	CATTDPGLAGSTDTQYF	TGTGCCACGACTGACCCGGGACTAGCAGGGAGCACAGATACGCAGTATTTT
TRBV9	TRBJ2-1	NA	NA	CASSVRGESYNEQFF	TGTGCCAGCAGCGTAAGGGGGGAGAGTTACAATGAGCAGTTCTTC
TRBV7-9	TRBJ2-1	NA	TRBD2	CASSFGRDTGSYNEQFF	TGTGCCAGCAGCTTCGGGAGGGACACCGGCTCCTACAATGAGCAGTTCTTC
TRBV7-8	TRBJ2-3	NA	TRBD2	CASSEVRAREGSTDTQYF	TGTGCCAGCAGCGAAGTGAGGGCGCGGGAGGGAAGCACAGATACGCAGTATTTT
TRBV25-1	TRBJ2-7	few	TRBD2	CASSHGRGGEQYF	TGTGCCAGCAGTCACGGACGGGGAGGGGAGCAGTACTTC
TRBV7-8	TRBJ1-5	NA	NA	CASSPDSSLQPQHF	TGTGCCAGCAGCCCCGACAGCTCCCTTCAGCCCCAGCATTTT
TRBV27	TRBJ2-7	NA	TRBD2	CASSLVAGVSYEQYF	TGTGCCAGCAGTTTAGTAGCGGGAGTCTCCTACGAGCAGTACTTC
TRBV4-1	TRBJ1-1	NA	TRBD1	CASSQGTGGIIEAFF	TGCGCCAGCAGCCAAGGAACAGGGGGCATTATTGAAGCTTTCTTT
TRBV27	TRBJ2-1	NA	NA	CASSLTGVNEQFF	TGTGCCAGCAGTCTGACGGGAGTCAATGAGCAGTTCTTC